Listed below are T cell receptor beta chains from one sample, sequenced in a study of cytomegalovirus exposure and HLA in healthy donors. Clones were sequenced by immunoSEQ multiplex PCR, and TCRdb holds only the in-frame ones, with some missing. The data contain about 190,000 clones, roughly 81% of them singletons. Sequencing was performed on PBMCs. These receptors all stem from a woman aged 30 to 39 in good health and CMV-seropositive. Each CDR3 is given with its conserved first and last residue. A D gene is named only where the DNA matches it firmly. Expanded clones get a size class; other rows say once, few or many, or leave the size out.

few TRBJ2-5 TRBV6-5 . TGTGCCAGCAGTTACTCGAGGTCTAGCCAAGAGACCCAGTACTTC CASSYSRSSQETQYF
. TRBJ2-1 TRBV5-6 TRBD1 TGTGCCAGCAGCTATACCGGGACAGGGGGCCTAAGCTCCTACAATGAGCAGTTCTTC CASSYTGTGGLSSYNEQFF
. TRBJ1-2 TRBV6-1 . TGTGCCAGCAGTGAAGCGAGCGGGATCCCCTATGGCTACACCTTC CASSEASGIPYGYTF
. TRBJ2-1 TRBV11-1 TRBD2 TGTGCCAGCAGCTTAACTAGCGGGATTTACAATGAGCAGTTCTTC CASSLTSGIYNEQFF
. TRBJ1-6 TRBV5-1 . TGCGCCAGCAGCCCGGAGGGGGGGCTGAATTCACCCCTCCACTTT CASSPEGGLNSPLHF
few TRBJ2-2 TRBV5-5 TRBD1 TGTGCCAGCAGCTTGGTCCAGGGGGCAACCGGGGAGCTGTTTTTT CASSLVQGATGELFF
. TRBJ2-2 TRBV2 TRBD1 TGTGCCAGTAGGGACAGTGGGACCGGGGAGCTGTTTTTT CASRDSGTGELFF
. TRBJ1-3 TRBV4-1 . TGCGCCAGCAGCCAATTAACAGGGTCCGGAAACACCATATATTTT CASSQLTGSGNTIYF
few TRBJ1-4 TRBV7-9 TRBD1 TGTGCCAGCAGCTTAGCGAGATCGACAGGGATGAGGGAAAAACTGTTTTTT CASSLARSTGMREKLFF
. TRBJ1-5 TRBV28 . TGTGCCAGCAGTTCTGAGACAGGCCGTAGCAATCAGCCCCAGCATTTT CASSSETGRSNQPQHF
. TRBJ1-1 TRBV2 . TGTGCCAGCAGGTACAGGGAGGGGAAGACTGAAGCTTTCTTT CASRYREGKTEAFF
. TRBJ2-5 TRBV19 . TGTGCCAGTAGTATACCCAGCGGGGAGACCCAGTACTTC CASSIPSGETQYF
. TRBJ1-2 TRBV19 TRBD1 TGTGCCAGTACCAGTACAGGGGGCTCTGGCTACACCTTC CASTSTGGSGYTF
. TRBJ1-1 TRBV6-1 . TGTGCCAGCAGTGACCCGGGACTGATGAACACTGAAGCTTTCTTT CASSDPGLMNTEAFF
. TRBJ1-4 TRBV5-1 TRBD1 TGCGCCAGCAGCTCCAAACAGGGGGCAGGGATCCTCCTCTCTGGTGAAAAACTGTTTTTT CASSSKQGAGILLSGEKLFF
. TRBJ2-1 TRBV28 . TGTGCCAGCAGTTCCCGACTCTACAATGAGCAGTTCTTC CASSSRLYNEQFF
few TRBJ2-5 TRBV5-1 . TGCGCCAGCAGCTTGGTTGCGAGAGGGTCGGAGACCCAGTACTTC CASSLVARGSETQYF
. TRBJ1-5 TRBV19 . TGTGCCAGTAGTATGCAAGAGCTTAGCAATCAGCCCCAGCATTTT CASSMQELSNQPQHF
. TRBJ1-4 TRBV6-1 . TGTGCCAGCTGTCCTCGGGGGAATGAAAAACTGTTTTTT CASCPRGNEKLFF
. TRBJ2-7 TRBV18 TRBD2 TGTGCCAGCTCACCCGAAAGCGGGAGTTTCAACGAGCAGTACTTC CASSPESGSFNEQYF
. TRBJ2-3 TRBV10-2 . TGCGCCAGCAGTCACGGGGACACAGATACGCAGTATTTT CASSHGDTDTQYF
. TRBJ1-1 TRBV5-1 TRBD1 TGCGCCAGCAGGGAGGGACAGCTGAACACTGAAGCTTTCTTT CASREGQLNTEAFF
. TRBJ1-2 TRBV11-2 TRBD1 TGTGCCAGCAGCAGTATACAGGGGGCTGGGTATGGCTACACCTTC CASSSIQGAGYGYTF
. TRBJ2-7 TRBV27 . TGTGCCAGCAGAGGACTCCTCGACTACGAGCAGTACTTC CASRGLLDYEQYF
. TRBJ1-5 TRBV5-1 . TGCGCCAGCCCGGAGGAGACAACTTATAGCAATCAGCCCCAGCATTTT CASPEETTYSNQPQHF
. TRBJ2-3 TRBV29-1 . TGCAGCGTTGAAGAGAGGGAAGATACGCAGTATTTT CSVEEREDTQYF
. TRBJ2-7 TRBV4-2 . TGTGCCAGCAGCCAAGACAACAAACCCTACGAGCAGTACTTC CASSQDNKPYEQYF